This T cell receptor (beta chain) is from a study of long-term antiretroviral therapy in people with HIV. Running of the v3.0 immunoSEQ assay took place at survey level. Generated by immunoSEQ multiplex PCR, the TCRdb table keeps only in-frame clones and is missing some. The sample lists about 38,000 clones; 80% were seen once. The germline gives CDR1 MGHDK, CDR2 SYGVNS. CDR3 size: 14 residues. V was pared by 5 bases and J by 3 bases, with 2 bases of the junction left unmatched. This clone was observed once. This receptor was taken from a young man with HIV. The chain employs TRBV25-1 and TRBJ2-2; TRBD2 agrees at 8 bases. The sequences come from unsorted PBMCs, collected 1.5 years after starting antiretroviral therapy. The CDR3 DNA reads TGTGCCAGCAGTACGGGAGGGGACACCGGGGAGCTGTTTTTT. Its protein is CASSTGGDTGELFF.